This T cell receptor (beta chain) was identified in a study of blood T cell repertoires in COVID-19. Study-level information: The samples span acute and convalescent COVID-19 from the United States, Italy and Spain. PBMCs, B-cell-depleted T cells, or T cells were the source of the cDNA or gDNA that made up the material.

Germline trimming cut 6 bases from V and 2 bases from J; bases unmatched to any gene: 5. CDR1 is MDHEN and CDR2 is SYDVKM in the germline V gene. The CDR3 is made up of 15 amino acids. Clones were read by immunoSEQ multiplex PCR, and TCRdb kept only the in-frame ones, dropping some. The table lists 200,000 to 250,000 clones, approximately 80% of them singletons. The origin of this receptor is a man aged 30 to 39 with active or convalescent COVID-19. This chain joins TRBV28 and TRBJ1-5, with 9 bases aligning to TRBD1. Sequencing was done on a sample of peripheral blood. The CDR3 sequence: CASSRGQGRNQPQHF. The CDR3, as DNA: TGTGCCAGCAGCCGGGGACAGGGCCGCAATCAGCCCCAGCATTTT. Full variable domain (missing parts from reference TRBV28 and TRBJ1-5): DVKVTQSSRYLVKRTGEKVFLECVQDMDHENMFWYRQDPGLGLRLIYFSYDVKMKEKGDIPEGYSVSREKKERFSLILESASTNQTSMYLCASSRGQGRNQPQHFGDGTRLSIL.